The rows below give T cell receptor beta chains drawn from one sample of a study of T-cell memory formation after mild COVID-19. TCRdb called the 5' RACE reads again in MiXCR, with one record for every CDR3 protein. The table shows 200,000 to 300,000 distinct CDR3 sequences, with 15% occurring only once. Sequenced: PBMCs or a T cell subset sorted from them (not recorded which). The receptors come from an adult woman who had mild COVID-19 (a few samples of this study predate the infection). Cell type and time point are not known. CDR3s include the opening cysteine and the closing phenylalanine or tryptophan. Each record gives: V gene, J gene, clone size, D gene, CDR3 DNA, CDR3 protein. The D gene is left open where the match is weak. For some rows the clone size is stated as once, few or many, or as a class when expanded; others skip it.

V: TRBV6-5
J: TRBJ1-2
size: .
D: TRBD1
DNA: TGTGCCAGCAGTCCGACGGACAGGGGCTACTATGGCTACACCTTC
CDR3: CASSPTDRGYYGYTF

V: TRBV5-1
J: TRBJ2-7
size: .
D: TRBD2
DNA: TGCGCCAGCAACCGGACTAGCAGGCCATATTTACGGTCCTACGAGCAGTACTTC
CDR3: CASNRTSRPYLRSYEQYF

V: TRBV3-1
J: TRBJ1-1
size: .
D: .
DNA: TGTGCCAGCACTTCCACAGGGAACACTGAAGCTTTCTTT
CDR3: CASTSTGNTEAFF

V: TRBV20-1
J: TRBJ1-1
size: .
D: TRBD1
DNA: TGCAGTGCTAGTGACAGGGCCAGTGGAGCTTTCTTT
CDR3: CSASDRASGAFF

V: TRBV7-9
J: TRBJ2-1
size: .
D: .
DNA: TGTGCCAGCGCCGAGAACCCCACAGGGTCCTACAATGAGCAGTTCTTC
CDR3: CASAENPTGSYNEQFF

V: TRBV3-1
J: TRBJ1-2
size: .
D: .
DNA: TGTGCCAGCAGTCAGTTGAGATGGGGACCTAACTATGGCTACACCTTC
CDR3: CASSQLRWGPNYGYTF

V: TRBV2
J: TRBJ1-3
size: .
D: .
DNA: TGTGCCAGCAGTGCTCCGGGGATCTCTGGAAACACCATATATTTT
CDR3: CASSAPGISGNTIYF

V: TRBV14
J: TRBJ2-3
size: few
D: .
DNA: TGTGCCAGCAGCCAGCTTAACACAGATACGCAGTATTTT
CDR3: CASSQLNTDTQYF

V: TRBV3-1
J: TRBJ2-3
size: few
D: TRBD1
DNA: TGTGCCAGCAGCCAAGGGGACAGGTCGCAATATTTT
CDR3: CASSQGDRSQYF

V: TRBV5-4
J: TRBJ1-2
size: once
D: .
DNA: TGTGCCAGCAGCTTGGGGAAGGGGAACTATGGCTACACCTTC
CDR3: CASSLGKGNYGYTF

V: TRBV29-1
J: TRBJ1-1
size: few
D: .
DNA: TGCAGCGTTGAAGCCTCCAAGAACACTGAAGCTTTCTTT
CDR3: CSVEASKNTEAFF

V: TRBV5-4
J: TRBJ2-7
size: few
D: .
DNA: TGTGCCAGCAGCCTGACGTTACGGGACGACGAGCAGTACTTC
CDR3: CASSLTLRDDEQYF

V: TRBV19
J: TRBJ2-3
size: few
D: TRBD2
DNA: TGTGCCAGTAGTATAGGTGGACTAGCGGGAGGTCTTGCTACAGATACGCAGTATTTT
CDR3: CASSIGGLAGGLATDTQYF

V: TRBV7-2
J: TRBJ2-5
size: .
D: TRBD2
DNA: TGTGCCAGCAGCTTAGTCCTCCCGGGACTAGCGGCTGAGACCCAGTACTTC
CDR3: CASSLVLPGLAAETQYF

V: TRBV11-2
J: TRBJ1-1
size: few
D: .
DNA: TGTGCCAGCAGCTTAGATGGGGGGGCGTACACTGAAGCTTTCTTT
CDR3: CASSLDGGAYTEAFF

V: TRBV19
J: TRBJ2-2
size: few
D: TRBD1
DNA: TGTGCCAGTAGTACTGGGACAGTCAACACCGGGGAGCTGTTTTTT
CDR3: CASSTGTVNTGELFF

V: TRBV27
J: TRBJ2-2
size: many
D: .
DNA: TGTGCCAGCAGTTCCTCGAACACCGGGGAGCTGTTTTTT
CDR3: CASSSSNTGELFF

V: TRBV15
J: TRBJ2-7
size: few
D: TRBD2
DNA: TGTGCCACCAGCAGAGACAGGGGACTAGCAAGCTACGAGCAGTACTTC
CDR3: CATSRDRGLASYEQYF

V: TRBV12-3/TRBV12-4
J: TRBJ2-7
size: .
D: TRBD1
DNA: TGTGCCAGCAGCCGGGGACAGGGAGCCACCTACGAGCAGTACTTC
CDR3: CASSRGQGATYEQYF

V: TRBV5-6
J: TRBJ1-1
size: .
D: .
DNA: TGTGCCAGCAGCTTGGAGGCAGGGAGGACGAACACTGAAGCTTTCTTT
CDR3: CASSLEAGRTNTEAFF

V: TRBV6-2/TRBV6-3
J: TRBJ2-1
size: .
D: .
DNA: TGTGCCAGCGTTGGGTTAGGCTACAATGAGCAGTTCTTC
CDR3: CASVGLGYNEQFF

V: TRBV7-9
J: TRBJ2-5
size: .
D: .
DNA: TGTGCCAGCAGCTTAGCCCCCCGACTAGGGTCCCAAGAGACCCAGTACTTC
CDR3: CASSLAPRLGSQETQYF

V: TRBV19
J: TRBJ1-2
size: few
D: .
DNA: TGTGCCAGTAGGAGGATCTATGGCTACACCTTC
CDR3: CASRRIYGYTF

V: TRBV20-1
J: TRBJ2-3
size: many
D: TRBD2
DNA: TGCAGTGCTAGAGGTCCCGGGACTAGCGCCGGGTGGGGAGATACGCAGTATTTT
CDR3: CSARGPGTSAGWGDTQYF

V: TRBV15
J: TRBJ2-5
size: few
D: TRBD1
DNA: TGTGCCACCAGCCCGAGGACAGGGCTGGAGACCCAGTACTTC
CDR3: CATSPRTGLETQYF

V: TRBV5-5
J: TRBJ2-7
size: .
D: TRBD1
DNA: TGTGCCAGCAGCTTGAGAGGACAGGGGCCCTACGAGCAGTACTTC
CDR3: CASSLRGQGPYEQYF

V: TRBV18
J: TRBJ2-5
size: few
D: .
DNA: TGTGCCAGCTCATCCTCGGGGGTCGAGACCCAGTACTTC
CDR3: CASSSSGVETQYF

V: TRBV30
J: TRBJ2-1
size: few
D: .
DNA: TGTGCCTGGAGTGTGAGCAAAGTGGCGCAGTTCTTC
CDR3: CAWSVSKVAQFF

V: TRBV5-1
J: TRBJ1-1
size: .
D: TRBD1
DNA: TGCGCCAGCAGAGGACAGGGGGCGGGAGCTGAAGCTTTCTTT
CDR3: CASRGQGAGAEAFF

V: TRBV15
J: TRBJ2-3
size: few
D: .
DNA: TGTGCCACCAGCAGAGGAGATACTAGCACAGATACGCAGTATTTT
CDR3: CATSRGDTSTDTQYF

V: TRBV13
J: TRBJ2-1
size: once
D: TRBD2
DNA: TGTGCCAGCAGCTTAGGCGGGAGGGTCAATGAGCAGTTCTTC
CDR3: CASSLGGRVNEQFF

V: TRBV4-1
J: TRBJ1-2
size: few
D: .
DNA: TGCGCCAGCAGCCAAGATAAAACAAGGGCAGGATTGAACTATGGCTACACCTTC
CDR3: CASSQDKTRAGLNYGYTF

V: TRBV11-2
J: TRBJ1-1
size: few
D: .
DNA: TGTGCCAGCAGCTTACAGGGTACCATGAACACTGAAGCTTTCTTT
CDR3: CASSLQGTMNTEAFF

V: TRBV7-2
J: TRBJ1-3
size: .
D: .
DNA: TGTGCCAGCAGCCAATTTGGGGTCCCCTCTGGAAACACCATATATTTT
CDR3: CASSQFGVPSGNTIYF

V: TRBV29-1
J: TRBJ2-3
size: .
D: TRBD2
DNA: TGCAGCGTTACCAGCGGGGGGACAAGAAATACGCAGTATTTT
CDR3: CSVTSGGTRNTQYF

V: TRBV5-1
J: TRBJ2-1
size: few
D: .
DNA: TGCGCCAGCAGCTTTCCGAAGAGCTCCTACAATGAGCAGTTCTTC
CDR3: CASSFPKSSYNEQFF

V: TRBV7-8
J: TRBJ1-1
size: few
D: TRBD1
DNA: TGTGCCAGCAGCCACCCACAGGACAGGGCGGCTTTCTTT
CDR3: CASSHPQDRAAFF

V: TRBV5-1
J: TRBJ2-1
size: .
D: .
DNA: TGCGCCAGCTTCCGACAGGACTCCTACAATGAGCAGTTCTTC
CDR3: CASFRQDSYNEQFF